This is a list of T cell receptor beta chains from one sample in a study of blood T cells in healthy people across ages. TCRdb used MiXCR to reprocess the 5' RACE reads, holding one entry per CDR3 protein. The repertoire includes about 640,000 distinct CDR3 sequences, roughly 58% of them detected once, and 30% to 40% sits in the top ten. Input material: blood. These receptor sequences come from a man aged 60 to 75 in good health. The conserved cysteine and the conserved F or W are not part of the CDR3 here. Fields, in order: V gene, CDR3 length, J gene, CDR3 protein.

TRBV3-1,12,NA,ASSQEVGGETQY
TRBV6-5,12,TRBJ2-7,ASKGTASSYEQY
TRBV29-1,8,TRBJ1-1,SGINTEAF
TRBV5-1,15,TRBJ2-3,ASSPGLAGGRADTQY
TRBV11-2,11,TRBJ2-3,ASSFTGTNAQY
TRBV7-9,12,TRBJ2-7,ASSSGTGSHEQY
TRBV4-2,10,TRBJ2-1,ASSQVRYEQF
TRBV2,11,TRBJ1-4,AGRPRMDEKLF
TRBV11-3,12,TRBJ2-5,ASSYGASGETQY
TRBV7-2,13,TRBJ2-1,ASSSSVGFYNEQF
TRBV3-1,12,TRBJ1-2,ASSHSDSYDGYT
TRBV11-2,13,TRBJ1-4,ASSLDTGFREKLF
TRBV6-2/TRBV6-3,12,TRBJ2-1,ASSRRGSCNEQF
TRBV9,11,TRBJ1-4,ASSGGGNEKLF
TRBV12-3/TRBV12-4,10,TRBJ1-6,ASSPPGSPLH
TRBV7-8,16,TRBJ2-7,ASSPYNAGSAYTYEQY
TRBV5-1,14,TRBJ2-2,ASSPPGHSNTGELF
TRBV2,14,TRBJ1-6,ASSEMSGALNSPLH
TRBV24-1,14,TRBJ2-1,ATSDSGANSYNEQF
TRBV6-1,12,TRBJ1-4,ASSDWGTNEKLF
TRBV5-6,12,NA,ASSLDRGSDEQY
TRBV12-3/TRBV12-4,13,NA,ASSYLSGAGYEQY
TRBV9,10,TRBJ2-4,ASSEAKNIQY
TRBV7-2,16,TRBJ2-1,ASSLRLAGGPRGNEQF
TRBV6-2/TRBV6-3,15,TRBJ2-6,ASSAAKEPSGANVLT
TRBV20-1,13,TRBJ1-6,SAREGGGWNSPLH
TRBV4-2,14,NA,ASSQRDRGGYNEQY
TRBV14,11,TRBJ2-2,ASSQPASGELF
TRBV27,10,TRBJ1-1,ASRGGTTKAF
TRBV2,9,NA,ATALGGTQY
TRBV6-1,13,TRBJ2-3,ASSELVLNTDTQY
TRBV2,14,TRBJ2-3,ASSPRAKPNTDTQY
TRBV2,13,TRBJ2-5,ASSEVRGPQETQY
TRBV11-2,13,TRBJ1-2,ASSLVPTGSYGYT
TRBV18,16,TRBJ2-3,ASSPLAGVGIGTDTQY
TRBV4-2,14,TRBJ2-3,ASSQGIAGEGHTQY
TRBV29-1,12,TRBJ1-5,SVRDRDSNQPQH
TRBV20-1,9,TRBJ2-7,SALAGGEQY
TRBV24-1,14,TRBJ2-7,ATSDLSLGTGVEQY
TRBV6-1,13,TRBJ2-3,ASSPLAGRTDTQY
TRBV6-2/TRBV6-3,14,TRBJ2-5,ASSSGLAGLQETQY
TRBV29-1,11,TRBJ1-4,SVVAEVNEKLF
TRBV5-5,12,TRBJ1-2,ASSSGVENYGYT
TRBV6-1,13,TRBJ2-1,ASTPSGSTYNEQF
TRBV6-5,12,NA,ASSPPSGGDEQY
TRBV7-2,11,TRBJ2-4,ASSANRGNIQY
TRBV7-2,13,NA,ASSPRGAAKNIQY
TRBV9,13,TRBJ2-3,ASTEAGLSTDTQY
TRBV20-1,13,TRBJ2-7,SASAPGTNTYEQY
TRBV9,12,TRBJ1-6,ASSVGSYNSSLH
TRBV6-6,12,TRBJ1-4,ASSATGVNEKLF
TRBV4-1,13,TRBJ2-1,ASSQDEGPYNEQF
TRBV6-6,13,TRBJ2-7,ASSYTKDFSYEQY
TRBV7-2,12,TRBJ2-1,ASSLPAVYNEQF
TRBV29-1,11,TRBJ1-2,SVDGSPNYGYT